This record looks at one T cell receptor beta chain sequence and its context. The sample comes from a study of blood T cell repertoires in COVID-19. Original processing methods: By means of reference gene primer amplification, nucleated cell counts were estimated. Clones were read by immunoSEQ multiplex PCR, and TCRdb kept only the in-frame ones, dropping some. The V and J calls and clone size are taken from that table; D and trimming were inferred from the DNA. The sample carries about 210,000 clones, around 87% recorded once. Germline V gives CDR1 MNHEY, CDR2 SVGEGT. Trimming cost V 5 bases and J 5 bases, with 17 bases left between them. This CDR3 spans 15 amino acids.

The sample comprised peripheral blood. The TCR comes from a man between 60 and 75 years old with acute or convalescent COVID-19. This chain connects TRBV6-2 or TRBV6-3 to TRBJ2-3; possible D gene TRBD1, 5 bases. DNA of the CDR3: TGTGCCAGCAGTCCCCAATGGGGCCGTGGAGATACGCAGTATTTT. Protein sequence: CASSPQWGRGDTQYF.